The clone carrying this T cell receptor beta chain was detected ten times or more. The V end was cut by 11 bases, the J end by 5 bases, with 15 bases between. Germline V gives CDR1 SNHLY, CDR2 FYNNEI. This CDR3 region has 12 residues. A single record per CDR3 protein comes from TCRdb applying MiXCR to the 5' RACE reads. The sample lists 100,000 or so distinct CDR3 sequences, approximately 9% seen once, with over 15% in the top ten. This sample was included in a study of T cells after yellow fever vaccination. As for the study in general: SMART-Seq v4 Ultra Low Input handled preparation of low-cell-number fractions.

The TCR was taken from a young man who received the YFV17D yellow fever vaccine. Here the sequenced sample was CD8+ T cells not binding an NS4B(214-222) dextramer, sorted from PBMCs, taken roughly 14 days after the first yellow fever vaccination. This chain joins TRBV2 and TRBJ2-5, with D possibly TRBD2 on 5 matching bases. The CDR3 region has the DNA TGTGCCTGCGTTGAGGGTTGGGAGACCCAGTACTTC. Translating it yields CACVEGWETQYF.